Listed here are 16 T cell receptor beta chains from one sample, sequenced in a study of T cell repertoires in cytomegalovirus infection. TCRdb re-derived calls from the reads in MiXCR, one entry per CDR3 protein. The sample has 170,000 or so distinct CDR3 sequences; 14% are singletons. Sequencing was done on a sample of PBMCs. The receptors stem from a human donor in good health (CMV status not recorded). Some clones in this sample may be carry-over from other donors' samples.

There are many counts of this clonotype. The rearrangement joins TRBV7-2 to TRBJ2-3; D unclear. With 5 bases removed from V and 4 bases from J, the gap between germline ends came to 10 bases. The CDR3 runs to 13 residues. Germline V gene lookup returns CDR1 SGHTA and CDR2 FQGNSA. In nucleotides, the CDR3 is TGTGCCAGCAGCCCCTGGACCCCAGATACGCAGTATTTT. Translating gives CASSPWTPDTQYF. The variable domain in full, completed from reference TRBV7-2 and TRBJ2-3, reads GAGVSQSPSNKVTEKGKDVELRCDPISGHTALYWYRQSLGQGLEFLIYFQGNSAPDKSGLPSDRFSAERTGGSVSTLTIQRTQQEDSAVYLCASSPWTPDTQYFGPGTRLTVL.

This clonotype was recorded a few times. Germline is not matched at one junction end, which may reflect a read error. The CDR3 DNA sequence: TGTGCCAGCAGCCAGGGAAACCGAGAGATCCAGTACTTC. Amino acid sequence: CASSQGNREIQYF. J is TRBJ2-5 and V is TRBV27; a weak D match, TRBD1 (5 bases). The CDR3 covers 13 residues. Germline CDR1 MNHEY, CDR2 SMNVEV (reference sequence).

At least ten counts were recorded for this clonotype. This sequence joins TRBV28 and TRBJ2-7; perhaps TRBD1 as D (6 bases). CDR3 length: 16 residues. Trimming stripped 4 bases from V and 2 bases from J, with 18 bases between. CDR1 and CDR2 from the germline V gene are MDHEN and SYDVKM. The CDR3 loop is CASSWTWTVPTYEQYF. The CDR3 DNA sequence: TGTGCCAGCAGTTGGACCTGGACAGTGCCCACCTACGAGCAGTACTTC.

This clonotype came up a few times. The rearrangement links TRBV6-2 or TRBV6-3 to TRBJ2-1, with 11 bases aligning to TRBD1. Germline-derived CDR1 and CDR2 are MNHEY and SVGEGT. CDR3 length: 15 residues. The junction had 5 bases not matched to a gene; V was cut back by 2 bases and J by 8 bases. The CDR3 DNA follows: TGTGCCAGCAGTTACCGAGGGGACAGGGGGGATGAGCAGTTCTTC. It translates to CASSYRGDRGDEQFF.

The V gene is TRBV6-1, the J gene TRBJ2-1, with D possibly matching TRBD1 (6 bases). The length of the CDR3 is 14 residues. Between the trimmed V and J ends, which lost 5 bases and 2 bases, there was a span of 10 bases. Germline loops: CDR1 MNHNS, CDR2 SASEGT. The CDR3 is CASSLQGAYNEQFF. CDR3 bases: TGTGCCAGCAGTTTACAGGGCGCCTACAATGAGCAGTTCTTC.

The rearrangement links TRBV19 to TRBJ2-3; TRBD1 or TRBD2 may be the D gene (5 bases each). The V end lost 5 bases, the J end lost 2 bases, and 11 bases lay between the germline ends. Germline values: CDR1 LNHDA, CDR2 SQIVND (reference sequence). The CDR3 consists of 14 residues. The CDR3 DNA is TGTGCCAGTAGTCCCTGGGACGTCACAGATACGCAGTATTTT. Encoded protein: CASSPWDVTDTQYF.

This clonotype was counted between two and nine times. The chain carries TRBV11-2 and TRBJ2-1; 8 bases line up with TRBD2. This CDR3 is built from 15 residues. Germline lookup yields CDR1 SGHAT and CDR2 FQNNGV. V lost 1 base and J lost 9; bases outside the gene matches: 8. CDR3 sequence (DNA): TGTGCCAGCAGCTTAGGTTCTGCGGGAGGTGGTGAGCAGTTCTTC. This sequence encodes CASSLGSAGGGEQFF.

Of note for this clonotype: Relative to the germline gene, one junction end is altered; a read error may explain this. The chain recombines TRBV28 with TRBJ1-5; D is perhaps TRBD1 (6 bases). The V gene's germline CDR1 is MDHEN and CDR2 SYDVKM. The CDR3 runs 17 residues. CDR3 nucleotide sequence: TGTGTCAGCAGTTCACCTTTGGGGGGGGGCGTGCATCAGCCCCAGCATTTT. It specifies CVSSSPLGGGVHQPQHF.

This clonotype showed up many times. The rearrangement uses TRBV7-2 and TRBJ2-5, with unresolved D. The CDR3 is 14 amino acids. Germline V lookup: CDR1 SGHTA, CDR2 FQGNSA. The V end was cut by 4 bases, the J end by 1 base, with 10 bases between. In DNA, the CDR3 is TGTGCCAGCAGCTCACGGTTACTCCAAGAGACCCAGTACTTC. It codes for CASSSRLLQETQYF. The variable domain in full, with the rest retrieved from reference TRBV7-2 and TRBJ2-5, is GAGVSQSPSNKVTEKGKDVELRCDPISGHTALYWYRQSLGQGLEFLIYFQGNSAPDKSGLPSDRFSAERTGGSVSTLTIQRTQQEDSAVYLCASSSRLLQETQYFGPGTRLLVL.

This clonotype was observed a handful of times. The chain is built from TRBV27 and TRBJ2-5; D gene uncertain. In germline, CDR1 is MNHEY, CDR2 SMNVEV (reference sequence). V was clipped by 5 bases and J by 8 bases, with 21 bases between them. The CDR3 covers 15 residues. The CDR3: CASSDGRAGSNTQYF. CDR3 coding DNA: TGTGCCAGCAGTGACGGAAGGGCAGGTAGCAATACCCAGTACTTC.

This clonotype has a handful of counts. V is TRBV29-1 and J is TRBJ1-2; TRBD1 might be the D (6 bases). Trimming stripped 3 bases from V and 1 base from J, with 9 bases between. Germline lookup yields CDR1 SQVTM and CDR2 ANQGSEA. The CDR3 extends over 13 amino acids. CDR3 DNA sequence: TGCAGCGTTGATACAGGGATTAACTATGGCTACACCTTC. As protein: CSVDTGINYGYTF.

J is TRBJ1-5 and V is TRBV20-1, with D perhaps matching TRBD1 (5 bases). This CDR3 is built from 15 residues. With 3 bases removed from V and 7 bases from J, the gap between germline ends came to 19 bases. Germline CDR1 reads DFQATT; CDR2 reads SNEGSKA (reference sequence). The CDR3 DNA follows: TGCAGTGCTAGGGGATCCCAGGGAGAAGGACAGCCCCAGCATTTT. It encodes CSARGSQGEGQPQHF.

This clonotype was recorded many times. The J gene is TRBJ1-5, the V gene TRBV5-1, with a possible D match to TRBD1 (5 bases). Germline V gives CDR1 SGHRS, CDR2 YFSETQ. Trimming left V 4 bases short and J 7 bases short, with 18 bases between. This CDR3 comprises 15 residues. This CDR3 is CASSQGTPPGQPQHF. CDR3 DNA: TGCGCCAGCAGCCAAGGGACCCCTCCCGGACAGCCCCAGCATTTT.

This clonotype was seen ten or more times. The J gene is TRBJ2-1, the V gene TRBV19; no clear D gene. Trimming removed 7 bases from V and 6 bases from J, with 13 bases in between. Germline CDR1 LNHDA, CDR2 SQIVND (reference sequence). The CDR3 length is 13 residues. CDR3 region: CASTPDLGNEQFF. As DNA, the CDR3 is TGTGCCAGTACCCCAGATTTGGGCAATGAGCAGTTCTTC.

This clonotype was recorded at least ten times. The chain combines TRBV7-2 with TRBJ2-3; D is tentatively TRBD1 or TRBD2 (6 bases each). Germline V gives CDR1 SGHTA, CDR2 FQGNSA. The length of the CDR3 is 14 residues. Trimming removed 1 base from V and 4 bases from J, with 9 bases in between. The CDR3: CASSLDRGADTQYF. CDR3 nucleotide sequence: TGTGCCAGCAGCTTAGATAGGGGGGCAGATACGCAGTATTTT.

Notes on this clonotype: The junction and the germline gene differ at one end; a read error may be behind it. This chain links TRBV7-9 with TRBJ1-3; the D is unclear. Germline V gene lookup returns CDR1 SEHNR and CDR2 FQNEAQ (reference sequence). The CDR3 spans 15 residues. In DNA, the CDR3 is TGTGCCGGCAGCTCCAAGGGATTTAATGGAAACACCATATATTTT. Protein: CAGSSKGFNGNTIYF.